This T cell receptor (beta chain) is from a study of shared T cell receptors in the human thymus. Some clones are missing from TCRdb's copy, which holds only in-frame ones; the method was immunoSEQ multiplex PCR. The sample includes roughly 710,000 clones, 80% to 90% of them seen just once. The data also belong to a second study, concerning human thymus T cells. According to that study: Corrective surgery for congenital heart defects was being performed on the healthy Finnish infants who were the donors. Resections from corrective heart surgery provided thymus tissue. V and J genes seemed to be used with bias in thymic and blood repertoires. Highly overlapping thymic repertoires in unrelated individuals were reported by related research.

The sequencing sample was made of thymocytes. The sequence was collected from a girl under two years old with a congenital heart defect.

The CDR3 protein is CAWSLPQGEFGTPLHF. The DNA of the CDR3 is TGTGCCTGGAGTCTTCCACAGGGGGAGTTTGGTACACCCCTCCACTTT. The chain employs TRBV30 and TRBJ1-6, with 8 bases aligning to TRBD1. Germline CDR1 reads GTSNPN; CDR2 reads SVGIG (reference sequence). The CDR3 has 16 residues. Trimming cost V 2 bases and J 11 bases; bases outside gene matches: 14. The whole variable domain, remainder taken from reference TRBV30 and TRBJ1-6, is SQTIHQWPATLVQPVGSPLSLECTVEGTSNPNLYWYRQAAGRGLQLLFYSVGIGQISSEVPQNLSASRPQDRQFILSSKKLLLSDSGFYLCAWSLPQGEFGTPLHFGNGTRLTVT.